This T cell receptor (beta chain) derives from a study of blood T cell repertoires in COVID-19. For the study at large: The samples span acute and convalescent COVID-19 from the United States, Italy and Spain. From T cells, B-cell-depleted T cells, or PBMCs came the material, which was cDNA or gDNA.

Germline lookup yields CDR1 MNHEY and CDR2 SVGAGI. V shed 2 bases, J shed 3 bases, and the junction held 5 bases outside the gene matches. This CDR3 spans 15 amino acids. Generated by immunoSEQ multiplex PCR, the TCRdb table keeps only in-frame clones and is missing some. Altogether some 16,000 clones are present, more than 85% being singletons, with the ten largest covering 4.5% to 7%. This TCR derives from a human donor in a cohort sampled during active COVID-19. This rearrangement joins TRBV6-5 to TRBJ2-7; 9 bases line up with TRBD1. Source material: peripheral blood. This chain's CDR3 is CASSYMGQGVYEQYF. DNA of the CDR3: TGTGCCAGCAGTTACATGGGACAGGGTGTCTACGAGCAGTACTTC.